The next 32 T cell receptor beta chains were all read from a single sample in a study of post-analysis software for immune sequencing data (dated by TCRdb to the mid-2010s). The library relied on PCR. The instrument given in TCRdb is Illumina HiSeq 2500. Unique molecular identifiers were incorporated into TCR beta cDNA libraries to reduce PCR and sequencing biases. The public reads were run again by TCRdb, first through fastp at Q25 and then through MiXCR, and only productive beta chains were kept. Each CDR3 protein appears once, grouped with its most common genes and DNA. The sample yields fewer than 850,000 distinct CDR3 sequences; roughly 27% were counted once. The leading ten clones occupy approximately 0.55% of the sample. Study-wide findings and limitations: Four to six TRBV segments, including TRBV5-6, TRBV5-1 and TRBV20-1, were significantly more frequent in patients than controls.

Their target antigens are unknown. The sequenced sample consisted of blood. The receptor set was obtained from a girl under 18 with multiple sclerosis.

This clonotype has just a few counts. This chain connects TRBV5-1 to TRBJ2-7, with 8 bases aligning to TRBD2. Trimming removed 4 bases from V and 2 bases from J; junction bases left unmatched: 14. CDR3 length: 17 amino acids. CDR1 is SGHRS, CDR2 YFSETQ, per germline. Here the CDR3 DNA reads TGCGCCAGCAGCCGGGGTTGGGTAGCGGGACAAACCTACGAGCAGTACTTC. It is translated as CASSRGWVAGQTYEQYF.

This clonotype was detected only a few times. The CDR3 reads CSARDVNEQFF. Written as DNA, the CDR3 is TGCAGTGCTAGAGACGTCAATGAGCAGTTCTTC. J is TRBJ2-1 and V is TRBV20-1; D not resolved. The CDR3 extends over 11 amino acids. Trimming removed 0 bases at V and 6 bases at J, with 3 bases between. From germline, CDR1 is DFQATT and CDR2 SNEGSKA (reference sequence).

This clonotype has more than one count but fewer than ten. The V and J genes are TRBV15 and TRBJ2-3; 9 positions agree with TRBD2. This CDR3 has 22 amino acids. Germline V gene data show CDR1 as LNHNV and CDR2 as YYDKDF (reference sequence). The ends lost 3 bases at V and 6 bases at J; junction bases unmatched: 28. Here the CDR3 reads CATSRDTSSGGTHAPRGDTQYF. The CDR3 DNA sequence: TGTGCCACCAGCAGGGATACGTCGAGCGGGGGGACCCACGCGCCCCGAGGGGATACGCAGTATTTT.

This chain uses TRBV14 with TRBJ2-4; no clear D. V lost 9 bases, J lost 5 bases, and 17 bases lay in between. This CDR3 is built from 14 residues. The V gene's germline CDR1 is SGHDN and CDR2 FVKESK. The chain's CDR3 is CASSPRVQQNIQYF. DNA for the CDR3: TGTGCCAGTAGTCCAAGGGTACAGCAAAACATTCAGTACTTC.

The chain is built from TRBV6-4 and TRBJ1-2; D call uncertain. Germline CDR1 is MRHNA and CDR2 is SNTAGT. V lost 0 bases and J lost 3, with 11 bases in between. CDR3 length: 15 residues. CDR3 coding DNA: TGTGCCAGCAGTGACTCGCCAGGAGAGGACTATGGCTACACCTTC. Protein product: CASSDSPGEDYGYTF.

This clonotype was picked up many times. V gene TRBV7-2 combines with J gene TRBJ2-5; D possibly uses TRBD1 or TRBD2 (6 bases each). The ends were cut back, 4 bases at V and 0 bases at J, with 12 bases in the middle. The germline V gene encodes CDR1 SGHTA and CDR2 FQGNSA. The CDR3 is made up of 15 amino acids. CDR3 loop: CASSSRGGYQETQYF. DNA of the CDR3: TGTGCCAGCAGCTCACGAGGGGGGTACCAAGAGACCCAGTACTTC. Full variable domain (missing parts from reference TRBV7-2 and TRBJ2-5): GAGVSQSPSNKVTEKGKDVELRCDPISGHTALYWYRQSLGQGLEFLIYFQGNSAPDKSGLPSDRFSAERTGGSVSTLTIQRTQQEDSAVYLCASSSRGGYQETQYFGPGTRLLVL.

The chain recombines TRBV4-1 with TRBJ2-3; D uncertain. The CDR3 extends over 14 amino acids. CDR1 and CDR2 from the germline V gene are MGHRA and YSYEKL. V lost 1 base, J lost 6 bases, and 11 bases lay in between. The CDR3 sequence: CASSQGSGSDTQYF. As DNA, the CDR3 is TGCGCCAGCAGCCAAGGGTCTGGTAGTGATACGCAGTATTTT.

The J gene is TRBJ1-2, the V gene TRBV4-1; TRBD1 might be the D (6 bases). V lost 5 bases to trimming and J lost 4 bases, with 14 bases between them. CDR1 and CDR2 (germline): MGHRA, YSYEKL. The CDR3 is 14 residues long. CDR3 loop: CASSSRGSGYGYTF. Written as DNA, the CDR3 is TGCGCCAGCAGCAGCAGGGGTTCGGGCTATGGCTACACCTTC.

This clonotype turned up a few times. The rearrangement links TRBV18 to TRBJ1-4; D may be TRBD1 (6 bases). V gave up 3 bases and J gave up 5 bases, with 16 bases separating them. Germline V gene sequence: CDR1 KGHSH, CDR2 LQKENI. This CDR3 is built from 16 residues. In nucleotides, the CDR3 is TGTGCCAGCTCACCTCAGCTAGGACAGCTAAATGAAAAACTGTTTTTT. This encodes CASSPQLGQLNEKLFF.

The V call is TRBV7-2, the J call TRBJ2-3; 11 positions match TRBD1. Looked up from germline, CDR1 is SGHTA and CDR2 is FQGNSA. CDR3 length equals 16 residues. V was pared by 3 bases and J by 4 bases, with 6 bases of the junction left unmatched. DNA of the CDR3: TGTGCCAGCAGCTTCGGGACAGGGGGGCCCGCAGATACGCAGTATTTT. This codes for CASSFGTGGPADTQYF.

The chain combines TRBV7-9 with TRBJ2-1, with D possibly TRBD1 on 6 matching bases. CDR3 size: 15 residues. V gave up 1 base and J gave up 2 bases, with 9 bases separating them. Per the germline V gene, CDR1 is SEHNR and CDR2 is FQNEAQ (reference sequence). This CDR3 is CASSLGTVPYNEQFF. In DNA form, the CDR3 reads TGTGCCAGCAGCTTAGGGACAGTCCCCTACAATGAGCAGTTCTTC.

This clonotype appeared a few times. This chain uses TRBV4-3 with TRBJ2-1, with 10 positions matching TRBD1. The CDR3 totals 14 residues. Germline V gene lookup returns CDR1 LGHNA and CDR2 YSLEER. Trimming removed 0 bases from V and 13 bases from J; junction bases left unmatched: 6. DNA for the CDR3: TGCGCCAGCAGCCAAGATCCGGGACAGGGGTTTCAGTTCTTC. This codes for CASSQDPGQGFQFF.

In its sample, this clonotype was seen a few times. This chain joins TRBV2 and TRBJ2-3; tentative D call: TRBD1 (6 bases). The CDR3 consists of 12 residues. V gave up 7 bases and J gave up 5 bases, with 10 bases separating them. Germline-derived CDR1 and CDR2 are SNHLY and FYNNEI. CDR3 DNA: TGTGCCAGCATGCAGGGGATAGATACGCAGTATTTT. This codes for CASMQGIDTQYF.

The rearrangement uses TRBV3-1 and TRBJ1-2; D call uncertain. CDR3 length: 16 residues. V was pared by 2 bases and J by 4 bases, with 17 bases between. Germline values: CDR1 LGHDT, CDR2 YNNKEL (reference sequence). CDR3 DNA sequence: TGTGCCAGCAGCCAACTCCAGGCAGCAATTCCCTATGGCTACACCTTC. Its protein product is CASSQLQAAIPYGYTF. The full variable domain, with the rest looked up from reference TRBV3-1 and TRBJ1-2, is DTAVSQTPKYLVTQMGNDKSIKCEQNLGHDTMYWYKQDSKKFLKIMFSYNNKELIINETVPNRFSPKSPDKAHLNLHINSLELGDSAVYFCASSQLQAAIPYGYTFGSGTRLTVV.

About this clonotype itself: The CDR3 does not end in the conserved phenylalanine or tryptophan, so this is likely a read error. The chain uses TRBV6-2 or TRBV6-3 and TRBJ2-1, with a weak D call TRBD2 (6 bases). Deletions cut 5 bases from V and 0 bases from J, with 14 bases between. CDR3 length equals 16 residues. Per germline, CDR1 MNHEY and CDR2 SVGEGT. Here the CDR3 reads CASSPDSGSSYNEQFL. DNA of the CDR3: TGTGCCAGCAGTCCTGATAGCGGATCCTCCTACAATGAGCAGTTCTTA.

The V gene is TRBV6-5, the J gene TRBJ1-6, with D possibly matching TRBD1 (5 bases). The CDR3 has 15 residues. V was trimmed by 0 bases and J by 9 bases, leaving 12 bases between them. Germline loops: CDR1 MNHEY, CDR2 SVGAGI. The CDR3 reads CASSYSRGESSPLHF. The CDR3, as DNA: TGTGCCAGCAGTTACTCGAGGGGAGAGAGTTCACCCCTCCACTTT.

In its sample, this clonotype was seen a few times. The chain is built from TRBV2 and TRBJ2-4; 7 bases align to TRBD2. Germline-derived CDR1 and CDR2 are SNHLY and FYNNEI. This CDR3 has 19 amino acids. With 4 bases clipped from V and 0 bases from J, the junction kept 15 bases outside the gene matches. The CDR3 nucleotides read TGTGCCAGCAGTGTCCCGACAGCTGCGGGGACTATAGCCAAAAACATTCAGTACTTC. Protein: CASSVPTAAGTIAKNIQYF.

The chain couples TRBV20-1 to TRBJ1-4; D unresolved. The CDR3 runs to 11 residues. Looked up from germline, CDR1 is DFQATT and CDR2 is SNEGSKA (reference sequence). CDR3 bases: TGCAGCCCCCTCTCCCCCGAAAAACTGTTTTTT. Encoded protein: CSPLSPEKLFF.

This clonotype appeared a few times. V is TRBV5-1 and J is TRBJ2-6; no reliable D call. Trimming took 4 bases from V and 0 from J, leaving 14 bases between them. This CDR3 is built from 17 residues. Looked up from germline, CDR1 is SGHRS and CDR2 is YFSETQ. The CDR3 loop reads CASSPPLIRSGANVLTF. The CDR3 DNA is TGCGCCAGCAGCCCACCCCTCATCCGCTCTGGGGCCAACGTCCTGACTTTC.

This clonotype was found a few times. The chain links TRBV20-1 to TRBJ2-7; 7 positions agree with TRBD2. The germline CDR1 and CDR2 sequences are DFQATT and SNEGSKA (reference sequence). This CDR3 has 15 amino acids. Trimming at V came to 1 base and at J to 7 bases, leaving 13 bases not matched to a gene. The CDR3 reads CSARGTSVVSGEQYF. CDR3 nucleotides: TGCAGTGCTAGAGGAACTAGCGTCGTTAGTGGGGAGCAGTACTTC.

The chain joins TRBV24-1 to TRBJ2-1; 14 bases are shared with TRBD2. The CDR3 spans 21 residues. Germline CDR1 reads KGHDR; CDR2 reads SFDVKD. V lost 0 bases to trimming and J lost 8 bases; unmatched junction nucleotides: 17. DNA for the CDR3: TGTGCCACCAGTGATTTGCAACCGGGACTAGCGGGAGTACGGCGAATGGATGAGCAGTTCTTC. Its translation is CATSDLQPGLAGVRRMDEQFF.

There are a few counts of this clonotype. V usage is TRBV12-3 or TRBV12-4 and J usage is TRBJ1-2; TRBD1 agrees at 10 bases. Trimming cost V 5 bases and J 5 bases; bases outside gene matches: 8. This CDR3 comprises 15 residues. The CDR3 DNA reads as TGTGCCAGCAGTCCGCCGGGACAGGGGATATATGGCTACACCTTC. Translating it yields CASSPPGQGIYGYTF.

This clonotype has more than one count but fewer than ten. The rearrangement joins TRBV10-3 to TRBJ1-2; possibly TRBD1 for D (5 bases). Per germline, CDR1 ENHRY and CDR2 SYGVKD. Trimming cost V 6 bases and J 6 bases, with 14 bases left between them. The CDR3 contains 13 residues. The CDR3 DNA sequence: TGTGCCATCAGGCCCGGGACGGAGGATGGCTACACCTTC. This gives the protein CAIRPGTEDGYTF.

The genes are TRBV12-3 or TRBV12-4 and TRBJ1-4; TRBD1 matches at 8 bases. The CDR3 is made up of 18 amino acids. Trimming cost V 7 bases and J 4 bases; bases outside gene matches: 17. In DNA form, the CDR3 reads TGTGCCAGCACCAGGAGGAGGACAGGGAATTCTCGTAATGAAAAACTGTTTTTT. Encoded protein: CASTRRRTGNSRNEKLFF.

Points on this clonotype: Germline is not matched at one junction end, which may reflect a read error. The chain combines TRBV7-2 with TRBJ1-5; D not resolved. The CDR3 sequence is 13 residues long. Germline V lookup: CDR1 SGHTA, CDR2 FQGNSA. The CDR3 protein is CAGSGTLNQPQHF. The CDR3 DNA reads as TGTGCCGGCAGCGGAACACTCAATCAGCCCCAGCATTTT.

A note on this clonotype: At one end the junction does not follow the germline gene, possibly because of a read error. The chain links TRBV20-1 to TRBJ2-1; D not certain. This CDR3 is 14 amino acids long. CDR1 and CDR2 from the germline V gene are DFQATT and SNEGSKA (reference sequence). In DNA form, the CDR3 reads TGCAGTGCTCGAGAGATCCCGCGCACCAATGAGCAGTTCTTC. Its protein product is CSAREIPRTNEQFF.

This clonotype has a handful of counts. The CDR3 DNA sequence: TGTGCCATCAGTGAGCCCGGACAGGGGGGCTACTATGGCTACACCTTC. The encoded protein is CAISEPGQGGYYGYTF. The rearrangement joins TRBV10-3 to TRBJ1-2, with 10 bases lining up with TRBD1. This CDR3 contains 16 residues. V trimming: 2 bases; J trimming: 3 bases; junction bases outside the gene matches: 6. Germline V gene lookup returns CDR1 ENHRY and CDR2 SYGVKD.

The V and J genes are TRBV10-3 and TRBJ2-5; 9 nucleotides agree with TRBD1. Germline V gene lookup returns CDR1 ENHRY and CDR2 SYGVKD. After removal of 10 bases from V and 5 bases from J, the junction contained 5 bases not matched to a gene. This CDR3 comprises 12 residues. The CDR3 loop is CATGQGSETQYF. The DNA of the CDR3 is TGTGCCACAGGACAGGGGTCGGAGACCCAGTACTTC.

This clonotype showed up just a few times. The chain recombines TRBV7-2 with TRBJ2-7, with D possibly matching TRBD2 (5 bases). In germline, CDR1 is SGHTA, CDR2 FQGNSA. This CDR3 spans 14 amino acids. V lost 3 bases and J lost 2, with 11 bases in between. The CDR3 nucleotides read TGTGCCAGCAGCTTCTTCGGACTTACCTACGAGCAGTACTTC. Protein product: CASSFFGLTYEQYF.

This clonotype has a handful of counts. This CDR3 reads CASSPIDREGEKLFF. In nucleotides, the CDR3 is TGTGCCAGCAGTCCGATAGACAGGGAGGGTGAAAAACTGTTTTTT. The gene calls are TRBV27 and TRBJ1-4, with TRBD1 matching 7 bases. Germline CDR1 and CDR2: MNHEY and SMNVEV (reference sequence). There are 15 residues in the CDR3. The junction had 10 bases not matched to a gene; V was cut back by 5 bases and J by 7 bases.

V and J are TRBV2 and TRBJ2-3; D is possibly TRBD2 (5 bases). The V gene lost 8 bases and the J gene lost 1 base, with 19 bases spanning the gap. CDR1 SNHLY and CDR2 FYNNEI come from the germline V gene. This CDR3 region has 16 residues. This CDR3 reads CASPGGPSPGTDTQYF. Here the CDR3 DNA reads TGTGCCAGCCCTGGAGGACCCTCCCCTGGCACAGATACGCAGTATTTT.

The table lists this clonotype with many counts. The gene calls are TRBV6-5 and TRBJ1-2, with 7 bases identical to TRBD1. The CDR3 has 14 amino acids. Germline assignment: CDR1 MNHEY and CDR2 SVGAGI. J gave up 6 bases and V 6 bases, and 10 bases lay outside the gene matches. In DNA, the CDR3 is TGTGCCAGCAGCCCCGACAGGGCATACGATGGCTACACCTTC. Translated: CASSPDRAYDGYTF.